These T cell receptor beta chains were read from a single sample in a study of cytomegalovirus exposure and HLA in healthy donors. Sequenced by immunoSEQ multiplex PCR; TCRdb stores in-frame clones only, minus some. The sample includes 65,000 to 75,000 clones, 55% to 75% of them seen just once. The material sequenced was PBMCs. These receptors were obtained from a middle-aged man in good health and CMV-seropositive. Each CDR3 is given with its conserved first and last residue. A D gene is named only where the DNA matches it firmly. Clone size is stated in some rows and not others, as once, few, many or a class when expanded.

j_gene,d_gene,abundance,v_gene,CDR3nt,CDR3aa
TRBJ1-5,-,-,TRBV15,TGTGCCACCAGCAGAGTCGGGAAGGAGGGCCTCCACCGTCAGCCCCAGCATTTT,CATSRVGKEGLHRQPQHF
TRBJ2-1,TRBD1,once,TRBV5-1,TGCGCCAGCAGCTTGGGACAGGGCTACAATGAGCAGTTCTTC,CASSLGQGYNEQFF
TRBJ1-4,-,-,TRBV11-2,TGTGCCAGCAGCTTAGATCGCCGGCTAGCAACTAATGAAAAACTGTTTTTT,CASSLDRRLATNEKLFF
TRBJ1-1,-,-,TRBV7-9,TGTGCCAGCAGTCCAGGCCTAGGGGTTGAAGCTTTCTTT,CASSPGLGVEAFF
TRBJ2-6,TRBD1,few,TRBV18,TGTGCCAGCTCATTAAGACAGGGGGGGATATTCTCTGGGGCCAACGTCCTGACTTTC,CASSLRQGGIFSGANVLTF
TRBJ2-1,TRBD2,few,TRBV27,TGTGCCAGCAGTTTAGGGTCTAGCGGGAGTTATAATGAGCAGTTCTTC,CASSLGSSGSYNEQFF
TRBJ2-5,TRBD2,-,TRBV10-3,TGTGCCATCAGTGAGTCGACTAGCGGCCAAGAGACCCAGTACTTC,CAISESTSGQETQYF
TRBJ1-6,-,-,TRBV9,TGTGCCAGCAGCCAGTCCCTTCAGGGAGGTTCCTATAATTCACCCCTCCACTTT,CASSQSLQGGSYNSPLHF
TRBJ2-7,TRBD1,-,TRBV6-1,TGTGCCAGCAGTGCGGACAGGTCGGTCTACGAGCAGTACTTC,CASSADRSVYEQYF
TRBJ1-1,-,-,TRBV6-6,TGTGCCAGCAGGTATACAGGTAACACTGAAGCTTTCTTT,CASRYTGNTEAFF
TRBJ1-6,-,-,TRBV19,TGTGCCAGTAGTCCCAGTGTTGGTGGTTCACCCCTCCACTTT,CASSPSVGGSPLHF
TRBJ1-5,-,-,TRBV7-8,TGTGCCAGCAGCTTAGGGGCCCATAGCAATCAGCCCCAGCATTTT,CASSLGAHSNQPQHF
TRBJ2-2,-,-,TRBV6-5,TGTGCCAGCAGTGAACAGGGTAGGAGCGGGGAGCTGTTTTTT,CASSEQGRSGELFF
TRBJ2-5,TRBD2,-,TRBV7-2,TGTGCCAGCAGCCGGACTAGCGGGAGTGAGACCCAGTACTTC,CASSRTSGSETQYF
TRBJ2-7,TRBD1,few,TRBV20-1,TGCAGTGCCCCGGGACAGGCGGAGCAGTACTTC,CSAPGQAEQYF
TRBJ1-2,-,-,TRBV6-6,TGTGCCAGCACTAACCACCCCGGGACACCCAACTATGGCTACACCTTC,CASTNHPGTPNYGYTF
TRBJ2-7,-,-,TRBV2,TGTGCCAGCAGGGGACTTTACGAGCAGTACTTC,CASRGLYEQYF
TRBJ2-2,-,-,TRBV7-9,TGTGCCAGCAGCCGAGACACCGGGGAGCTGTTTTTT,CASSRDTGELFF
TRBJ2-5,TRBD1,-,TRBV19,TGTGCCAGTAATGACAGGGCCCTCGTGGGGGAGACCCAGTACTTC,CASNDRALVGETQYF
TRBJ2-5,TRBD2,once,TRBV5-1,TGCGCCAGCAGCATAGCGGGGGATGGGGGAGAGACCCAGTACTTC,CASSIAGDGGETQYF
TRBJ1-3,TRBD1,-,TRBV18,TGTGCCAGCTCATCTCGGGACAGCAGCTCTGGAAACACCATATATTTT,CASSSRDSSSGNTIYF
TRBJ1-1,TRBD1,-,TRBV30,TGTGCCTGGAGTACCGGGACAGAGAACACTGAAGCTTTCTTT,CAWSTGTENTEAFF
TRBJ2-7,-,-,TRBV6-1,TGTGCCAGCGGTTTCGAGACGGACTCCTACGAGCAGTACTTC,CASGFETDSYEQYF
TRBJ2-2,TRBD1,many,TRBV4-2,TGTGCCAGCAGCTTAAAAGGACAGGGAATCACCGGGGAGCTGTTTTTT,CASSLKGQGITGELFF
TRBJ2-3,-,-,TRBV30,TGTGCCTGGGGGGAGACGTCTAGCACAGATACGCAGTATTTT,CAWGETSSTDTQYF